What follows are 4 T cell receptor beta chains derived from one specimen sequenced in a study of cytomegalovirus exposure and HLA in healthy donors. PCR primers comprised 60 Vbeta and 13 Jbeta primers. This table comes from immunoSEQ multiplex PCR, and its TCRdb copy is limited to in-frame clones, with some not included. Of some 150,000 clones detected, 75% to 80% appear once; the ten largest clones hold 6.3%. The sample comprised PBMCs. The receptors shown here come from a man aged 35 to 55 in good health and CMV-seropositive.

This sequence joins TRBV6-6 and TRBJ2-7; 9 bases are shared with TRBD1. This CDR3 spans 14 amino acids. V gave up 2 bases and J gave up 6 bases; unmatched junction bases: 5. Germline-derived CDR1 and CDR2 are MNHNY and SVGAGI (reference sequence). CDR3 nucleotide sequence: TGTGCCAGCAGTTACCGGGGACAGGGAGGCGAGCAGTACTTC. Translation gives CASSYRGQGGEQYF.

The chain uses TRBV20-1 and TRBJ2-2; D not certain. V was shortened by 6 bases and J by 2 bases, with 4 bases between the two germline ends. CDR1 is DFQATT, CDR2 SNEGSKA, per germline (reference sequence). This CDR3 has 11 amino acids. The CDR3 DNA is TGCAGTGCCCTCAACACCGGGGAGCTGTTTTTT. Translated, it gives CSALNTGELFF.

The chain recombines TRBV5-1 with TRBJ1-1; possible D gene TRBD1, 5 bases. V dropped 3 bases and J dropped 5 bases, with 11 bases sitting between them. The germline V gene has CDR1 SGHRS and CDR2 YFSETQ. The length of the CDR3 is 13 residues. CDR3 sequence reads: CASSSVRGTEAFF. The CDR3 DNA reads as TGCGCCAGCAGCTCCGTACGGGGGACTGAAGCTTTCTTT.

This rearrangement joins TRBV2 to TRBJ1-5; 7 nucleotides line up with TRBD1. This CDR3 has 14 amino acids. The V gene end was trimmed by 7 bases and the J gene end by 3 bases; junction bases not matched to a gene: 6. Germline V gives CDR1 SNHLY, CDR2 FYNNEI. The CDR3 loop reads CASTLDRANQPQHF. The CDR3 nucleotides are TGTGCCAGCACCCTCGACAGGGCCAATCAGCCCCAGCATTTT.